These 15 T cell receptor beta chains were sequenced from one sample in a study of cytomegalovirus exposure and HLA in healthy donors. This PCR relied on a set of 60 Vbeta primers and 13 Jbeta primers. The assay was immunoSEQ multiplex PCR, and TCRdb's table has in-frame clones only and misses some. The sample comprises tens of thousands of clones, roughly four fifths of which are singletons, and 0.55% to 0.65% rests with the top ten. Material for sequencing was PBMCs. The origin of the receptors is a man between 25 and 39 years old in good health and CMV-seronegative.

This chain connects TRBV20-1 to TRBJ1-1; TRBD1 aligns across 7 bases. After removal of 2 bases from V and 10 bases from J, the junction contained 4 bases not matched to a gene. From germline, CDR1 is DFQATT and CDR2 SNEGSKA (reference sequence). The CDR3 length is 11 residues. This chain's CDR3 is CSARSAGGAFF. In DNA form, the CDR3 reads TGCAGTGCTAGATCAGCAGGGGGAGCTTTCTTT.

CDR3 sequence reads: CASSQGERQGADEQYF. The CDR3 region has the DNA TGCGCCAGCAGCCAAGGGGAGCGACAGGGTGCCGACGAGCAGTACTTC. The V and J genes are TRBV4-1 and TRBJ2-7; 7 bases agree with TRBD1. V was clipped by 1 base and J by 5 bases; unmatched bases: 11. Germline V gene data show CDR1 as MGHRA and CDR2 as YSYEKL. CDR3 length equals 16 residues.

The gene calls are TRBV4-3 and TRBJ1-3; D gene unclear. The germline CDR1 and CDR2 sequences are LGHNA and YSLEER. The CDR3 is 17 residues long. V lost 0 bases and J 4 bases, leaving 16 bases between the germline ends. CDR3 sequence: CASSQEVGLGFGNTIYF. The DNA of the CDR3 is TGCGCCAGCAGCCAAGAGGTCGGGTTGGGTTTCGGAAACACCATATATTTT.

The V call is TRBV11-2, the J call TRBJ2-7; D is uncertain. The V gene's germline CDR1 is SGHAT and CDR2 FQNNGV. Trimming pared 3 bases from V and 2 bases from J, leaving 8 bases between. CDR3 size: 13 residues. For the CDR3, the DNA is TGTGCCAGCAGCTTTGGGCCCGCCTACGAGCAGTACGTC. As protein: CASSFGPAYEQYV.

This clone was found a few times. V and J are TRBV5-5 and TRBJ1-1, with a weak D call TRBD1 (5 bases). Germline CDR1 is SGHKS and CDR2 is YYEKEE (reference sequence). The CDR3 is 12 residues long. V lost 3 bases and J lost 6, with 9 bases in between. In DNA form, the CDR3 reads TGTGCCAGCAGCTCCAGGGTCCCTGAAGCTTTCTTT. This translates into CASSSRVPEAFF.

The CDR3 protein is CASSLEAGVANQPQHF. The CDR3 DNA reads TGTGCCAGCAGTTTAGAAGCGGGAGTCGCCAATCAGCCCCAGCATTTT. The chain employs TRBV27 and TRBJ1-5; D is uncertain. This CDR3 is 16 amino acids long. V lost 2 bases and J lost 3, with 14 bases in between. Per germline, CDR1 MNHEY and CDR2 SMNVEV (reference sequence).

The chain couples TRBV19 to TRBJ1-5; 7 bases line up with TRBD1. Trimming took 5 bases from V and 4 from J; bases not matched to a gene: 5. The length of the CDR3 is 14 residues. Germline V gives CDR1 LNHDA, CDR2 SQIVND (reference sequence). CDR3: CASSAQGPNQPQHF. The DNA of the CDR3 is TGTGCCAGTAGTGCACAGGGGCCGAATCAGCCCCAGCATTTT.

This clone has only a few counts. The rearrangement links TRBV25-1 to TRBJ2-3; tentative D call: TRBD2 (6 bases). This CDR3 contains 14 residues. Trimming removed 5 bases at V and 2 bases at J, with 11 bases between. Germline V CDR1 and CDR2: MGHDK, SYGVNS. The CDR3 spells CASSIRRDTDTQYF. The CDR3 DNA sequence: TGTGCCAGCAGTATCCGGAGGGACACAGATACGCAGTATTTT.

The chain employs TRBV7-2 and TRBJ2-1; 15 nucleotides align to TRBD2. The CDR3 has 18 residues. The J segment lost 8 bases and the V segment lost 9 bases, leaving 17 bases of the junction unmatched. Looked up from germline, CDR1 is SGHTA and CDR2 is FQGNSA. As DNA, the CDR3 is TGTGCCAGTCAGGGACTAGCGGGGGGAGGTATTTGGGGCGATGAGCAGTTCTTC. This translates into CASQGLAGGGIWGDEQFF.

This clone has a single count. This chain links TRBV5-1 with TRBJ2-2; 10 bases align to TRBD1. CDR3 size: 15 residues. Germline CDR1 reads SGHRS; CDR2 reads YFSETQ. V shed 4 bases, J shed 4 bases, and the junction held 4 bases outside the gene matches. This chain's CDR3 is CASSTGTGVTGELFF. The CDR3 DNA reads as TGCGCCAGCAGCACCGGGACAGGGGTCACCGGGGAGCTGTTTTTT.

A remark on this clone: An end of the junction differs from the germline gene, which may be a read error. The rearrangement joins TRBV7-9 to TRBJ2-1, with no clear D. Germline V gene data show CDR1 as SEHNR and CDR2 as FQNEAQ (reference sequence). CDR3 length: 12 residues. CDR3 in DNA: TGTTCCAGCAGCTTAGAGAGCAATGAGCAGTTCTTC. Protein: CSSSLESNEQFF.

The rearrangement joins TRBV4-3 to TRBJ1-2; weak D call: TRBD1 (6 bases). The germline V gene has CDR1 LGHNA and CDR2 YSLEER. CDR3 size: 13 residues. The V and J ends lost 4 bases and 4 bases respectively, with 10 bases between them. The DNA of the CDR3 is TGCGCCAGCAGCCCTGGACAGTCCTATGGCTACACCTTC. Protein product: CASSPGQSYGYTF.

The chain employs TRBV7-2 and TRBJ2-2; TRBD2 aligns across 7 bases. This CDR3 has 19 residues. V shed 2 bases, J shed 5 bases, and the junction held 17 bases outside the gene matches. Per germline, CDR1 SGHTA and CDR2 FQGNSA. The CDR3 reads CASSLHLVPASGRTGELFF. CDR3 sequence (DNA): TGTGCCAGCAGCTTACATTTGGTTCCGGCTAGCGGCCGTACCGGGGAGCTGTTTTTT.

The chain couples TRBV9 to TRBJ1-4; 8 positions agree with TRBD1. This CDR3 has 14 amino acids. Germline CDR1 is SGDLS and CDR2 is YYNGEE. Losses at the gene ends were 3 bases for V and 7 bases for J; bases not matched to a gene: 5. The CDR3 loop reads CASSGGTGREKLFF. Here the CDR3 DNA reads TGTGCCAGCAGCGGCGGGACAGGACGTGAAAAACTGTTTTTT.

The genes are TRBV10-3 and TRBJ1-5, with D possibly matching TRBD1 (5 bases). Trimming pared 3 bases from V and 5 bases from J, leaving 11 bases between. CDR1 ENHRY and CDR2 SYGVKD come from the germline V gene. CDR3 size: 14 residues. In nucleotides, the CDR3 is TGTGCCATCAGTGAACGACAGTCCTATCAGCCCCAGCATTTT. Translation gives CAISERQSYQPQHF.